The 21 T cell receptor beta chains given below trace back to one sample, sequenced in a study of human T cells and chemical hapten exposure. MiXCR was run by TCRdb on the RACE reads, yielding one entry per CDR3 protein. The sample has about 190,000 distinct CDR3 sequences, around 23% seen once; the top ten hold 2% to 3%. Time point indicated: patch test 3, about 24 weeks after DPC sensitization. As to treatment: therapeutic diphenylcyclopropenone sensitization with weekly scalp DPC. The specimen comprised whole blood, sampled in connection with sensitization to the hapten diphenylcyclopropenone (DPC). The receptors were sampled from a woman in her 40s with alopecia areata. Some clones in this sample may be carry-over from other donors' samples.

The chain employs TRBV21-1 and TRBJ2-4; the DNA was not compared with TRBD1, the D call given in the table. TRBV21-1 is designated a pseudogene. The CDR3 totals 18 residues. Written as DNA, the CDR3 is TGTGCCAGCAGCAAAGACAGACAGGGCTTACTAGCCAAAAACATTCAGTACTTC. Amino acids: CASSKDRQGLLAKNIQYF.

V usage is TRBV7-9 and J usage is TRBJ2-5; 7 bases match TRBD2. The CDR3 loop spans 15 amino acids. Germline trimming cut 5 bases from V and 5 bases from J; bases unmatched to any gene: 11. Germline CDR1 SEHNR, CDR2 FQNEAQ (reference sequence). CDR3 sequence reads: CASSIRLARAETQYF. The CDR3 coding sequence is TGTGCCAGCAGCATACGACTAGCTCGAGCCGAGACCCAGTACTTC.

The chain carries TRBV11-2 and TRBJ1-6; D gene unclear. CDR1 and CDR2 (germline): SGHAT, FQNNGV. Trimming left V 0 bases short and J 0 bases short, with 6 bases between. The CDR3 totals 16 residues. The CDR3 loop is CASSLDSYSYNSPLHF. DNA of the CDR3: TGTGCCAGCAGCTTAGACTCCTACTCCTATAATTCACCCCTCCACTTT.

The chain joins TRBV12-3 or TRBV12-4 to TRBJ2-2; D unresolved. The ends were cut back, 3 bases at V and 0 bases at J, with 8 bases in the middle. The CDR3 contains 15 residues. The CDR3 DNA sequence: TGTGCCAGCAGTTTTAGGGCGTCGAACACCGGGGAGCTGTTTTTT. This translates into CASSFRASNTGELFF.

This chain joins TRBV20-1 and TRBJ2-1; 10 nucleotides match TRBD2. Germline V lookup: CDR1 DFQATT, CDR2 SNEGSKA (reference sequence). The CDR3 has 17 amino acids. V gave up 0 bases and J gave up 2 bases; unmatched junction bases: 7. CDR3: CSARDLTSGTAYNEQFF. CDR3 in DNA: TGCAGTGCTAGAGATCTAACTAGCGGGACCGCCTACAATGAGCAGTTCTTC.

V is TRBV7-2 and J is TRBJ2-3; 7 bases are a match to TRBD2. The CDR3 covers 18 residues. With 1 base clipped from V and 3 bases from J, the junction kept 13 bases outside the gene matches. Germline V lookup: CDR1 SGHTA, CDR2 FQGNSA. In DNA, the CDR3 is TGTGCCAGCAGCTTAGGGCTTCGGGGAGGGGTGGATACAGATACGCAGTATTTT. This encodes CASSLGLRGGVDTDTQYF.

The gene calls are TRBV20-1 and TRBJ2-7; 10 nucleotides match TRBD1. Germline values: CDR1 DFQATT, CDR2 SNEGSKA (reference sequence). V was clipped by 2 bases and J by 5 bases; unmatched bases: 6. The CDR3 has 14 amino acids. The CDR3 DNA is TGCAGTGCTAGATGGGGACAGGGGATCCACGAGCAGTACTTC. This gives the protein CSARWGQGIHEQYF.

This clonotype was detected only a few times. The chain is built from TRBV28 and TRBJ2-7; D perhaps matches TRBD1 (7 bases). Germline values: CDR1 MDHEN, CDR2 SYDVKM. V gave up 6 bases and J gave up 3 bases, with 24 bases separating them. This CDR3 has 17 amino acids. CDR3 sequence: CASRPLPGGGSIYEQYF. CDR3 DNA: TGTGCCAGCAGGCCATTACCCGGAGGGGGCTCCATCTACGAGCAGTACTTC.

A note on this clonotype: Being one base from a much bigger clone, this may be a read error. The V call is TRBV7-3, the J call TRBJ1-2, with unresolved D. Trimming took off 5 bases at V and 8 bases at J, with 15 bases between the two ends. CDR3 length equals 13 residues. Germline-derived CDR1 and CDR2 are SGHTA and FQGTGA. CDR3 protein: CASSPDRGEGYTF. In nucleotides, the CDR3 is TGTGCCAGCAGCCCCGATCGGGGAGAAGGCTACACCTTC.

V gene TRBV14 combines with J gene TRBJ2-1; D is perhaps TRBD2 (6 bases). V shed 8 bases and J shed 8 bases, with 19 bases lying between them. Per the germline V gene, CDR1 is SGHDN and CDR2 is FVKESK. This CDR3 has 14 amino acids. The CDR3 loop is CASSSRGTRDEQFF. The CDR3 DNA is TGTGCCAGCTCTTCTCGCGGGACCCGGGATGAGCAGTTCTTC.

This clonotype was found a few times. The CDR3 here is CSARPPITYNEQFF. The CDR3 region has the DNA TGCAGTGCTAGACCTCCGATAACCTACAATGAGCAGTTCTTC. The chain has TRBV20-1 and TRBJ2-1; no firm D call. Trimming pared 2 bases from V and 2 bases from J, leaving 10 bases between. CDR1 is DFQATT and CDR2 is SNEGSKA in the germline V gene (reference sequence). The length of the CDR3 is 14 residues.

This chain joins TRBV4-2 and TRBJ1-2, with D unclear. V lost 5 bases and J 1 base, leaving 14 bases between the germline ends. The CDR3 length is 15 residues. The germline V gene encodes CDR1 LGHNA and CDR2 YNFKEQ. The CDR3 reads CASSETPYSNYGYTF. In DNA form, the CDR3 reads TGTGCCAGCAGCGAAACCCCTTACAGTAACTATGGCTACACCTTC.

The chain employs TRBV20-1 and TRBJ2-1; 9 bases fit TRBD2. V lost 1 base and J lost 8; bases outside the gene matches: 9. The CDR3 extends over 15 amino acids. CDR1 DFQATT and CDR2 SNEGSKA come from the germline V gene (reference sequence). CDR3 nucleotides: TGCAGTGCTAGAGCCTTAGCGGGAGATGTCGATGAGCAGTTCTTC. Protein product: CSARALAGDVDEQFF.

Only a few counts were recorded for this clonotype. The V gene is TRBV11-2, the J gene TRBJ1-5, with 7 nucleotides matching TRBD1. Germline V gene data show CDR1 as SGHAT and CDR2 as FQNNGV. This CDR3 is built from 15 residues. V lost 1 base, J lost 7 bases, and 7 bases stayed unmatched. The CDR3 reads CASSLGDRASQPQHF. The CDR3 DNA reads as TGTGCCAGCAGCTTAGGCGACAGGGCTTCCCAGCCCCAGCATTTT.

The CDR3 reads CASSQDTVPSRFLDTQYF. The DNA for the CDR3 is TGCGCCAGCAGCCAAGATACGGTCCCTAGCAGATTTTTGGATACGCAGTATTTT. The chain has TRBV4-3 and TRBJ2-3, with D possibly matching TRBD2 (5 bases). The V end lost 0 bases, the J end lost 6 bases, and 22 bases lay between the germline ends. The CDR3 runs 18 residues. From germline, CDR1 is LGHNA and CDR2 YSLEER.

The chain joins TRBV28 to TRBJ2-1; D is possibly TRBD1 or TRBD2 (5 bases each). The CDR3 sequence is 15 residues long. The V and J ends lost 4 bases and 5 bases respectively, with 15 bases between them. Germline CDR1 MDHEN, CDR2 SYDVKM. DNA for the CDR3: TGTGCCAGCAGTTCCGCGGGCAGGGCGAACAATGAGCAGTTCTTC. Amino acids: CASSSAGRANNEQFF.

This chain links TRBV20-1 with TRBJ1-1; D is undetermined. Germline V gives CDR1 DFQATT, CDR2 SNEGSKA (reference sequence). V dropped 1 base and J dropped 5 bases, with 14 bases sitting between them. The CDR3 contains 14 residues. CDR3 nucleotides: TGCAGTGCTAGAGGTGGGTCAGGAGGGACTGAAGCTTTCTTT. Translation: CSARGGSGGTEAFF.

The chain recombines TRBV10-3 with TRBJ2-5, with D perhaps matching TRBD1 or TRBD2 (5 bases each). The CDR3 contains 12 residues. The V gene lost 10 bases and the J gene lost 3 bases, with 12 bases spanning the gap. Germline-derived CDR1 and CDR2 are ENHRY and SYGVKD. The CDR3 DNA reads TGTGCCACACCCGGGGCGGAAGAGACCCAGTACTTC. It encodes CATPGAEETQYF.

DNA for the CDR3: TGTGCCAGCAGCCTTTTAGGGGATACGCAGTATTTT. Translating it yields CASSLLGDTQYF. The chain is built from TRBV7-9 and TRBJ2-3; no clear D gene. CDR3 length: 12 amino acids. Germline V lookup: CDR1 SEHNR, CDR2 FQNEAQ (reference sequence). V dropped 5 bases and J dropped 6 bases, with 9 bases sitting between them.

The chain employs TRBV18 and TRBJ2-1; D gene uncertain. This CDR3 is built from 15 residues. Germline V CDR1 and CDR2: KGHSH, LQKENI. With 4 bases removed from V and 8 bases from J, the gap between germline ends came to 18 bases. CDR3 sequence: CASSRRLLDVDEQFF. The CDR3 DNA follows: TGTGCCAGCTCACGGCGACTCCTTGATGTTGATGAGCAGTTCTTC.

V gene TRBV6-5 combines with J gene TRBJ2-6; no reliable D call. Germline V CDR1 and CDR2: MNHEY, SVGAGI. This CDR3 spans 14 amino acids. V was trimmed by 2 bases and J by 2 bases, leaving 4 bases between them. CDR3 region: CASSYGTGANVLTF. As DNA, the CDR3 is TGTGCCAGCAGTTACGGCACTGGGGCCAACGTCCTGACTTTC.